This T cell receptor (beta chain) was retrieved from a study of blood T cells in healthy people across ages. Sample-barcoded 5' priming and a J-beta primer mix drove a second PCR of about 6 to 12 cycles. Each CDR3 protein is one row after TCRdb ran MiXCR on the 5' RACE reads. The sample has 1,100,000 or so distinct CDR3 sequences; under 55% are singletons. The trim removed 7 bases at V and 4 bases at J, leaving 10 bases unmatched. Germline values: CDR1 SGHAT, CDR2 FQNNGV. This CDR3 region has 15 residues. The V gene is TRBV11-2, the J gene TRBJ2-1; 7 nucleotides match TRBD1. Material for sequencing was blood. The receptor's source is an older woman in good health. The CDR3: CASKLVRGQYNEQFF. The CDR3 bases are TGTGCCAGCAAGTTAGTCAGGGGACAGTACAATGAGCAGTTCTTC.